The clone carrying this TCR beta chain has only one observation. The antigen is unknown. This specimen comes from a study of radiation and T cells in renal cell carcinoma. Sequencing used immunoSEQ multiplex PCR; TCRdb keeps in-frame clones, though not all of them. The data show roughly 130,000 clones, with approximately 90% seen just once and 5.5% to 6.5% held by the top ten. Indicated time point: blood 2 weeks post-SBRT. Treatment denoted: 15 Gy SBRT to primary tumor, nephrectomy 4 weeks later. Whole-study results and caveats: Top tumor clonotypes rose in blood 2 weeks post-radiation, then contracted.

The material sequenced was blood, taken from a patient whose treatment included radiotherapy and nephrectomy. This clonotype originated in a woman between 70 and 85 years old with renal cell carcinoma.

The CDR3 nucleotides are TGTGCCAGCAGTAAGAAGAGGGGGACCGGGGAGCTGTTTTTT. Residues: CASSKKRGTGELFF. The chain links TRBV25-1 to TRBJ2-2; D possibly corresponds to TRBD1 (6 bases). Trimming pared 5 bases from V and 5 bases from J, leaving 12 bases between. The CDR3 totals 14 residues. CDR1 and CDR2 (germline): MGHDK, SYGVNS.